This TCR beta chain was captured by sequencing in a study of identical twins. This clonotype was observed a handful of times. TCRdb redid the calling of the 5' RACE reads with MiXCR, one entry per CDR3 protein. In the table there are about 790,000 distinct CDR3 sequences, 18% of which are singletons. This same sample was also taken into another study, of T cells expressing NK-cell markers.

The material sequenced was PBMCs. This sequence originates from a young woman in good health.

The CDR3 DNA is TGTGCCAGCTCACCACCTAGGCTAGCGGGAGCCTCCTACAATGAGCAGTTCTTC. Residues: CASSPPRLAGASYNEQFF. The chain links TRBV18 to TRBJ2-1, with 10 bases identical to TRBD2. This CDR3 has 18 residues. Germline CDR1 reads KGHSH; CDR2 reads LQKENI. The ends lost 0 bases at V and 0 bases at J; junction bases unmatched: 5.